This T cell receptor (beta chain) was found in a study of neurological immune-mediated disorders. Background on the study: Disease course was recorded as relapsing-remitting for approximately 31 and secondary progressive for about 8.5% of the roughly 35 multiple sclerosis patients.

Each TCR transcript was tagged with a 10-nucleotide random UMI during 5'RACE. The output of every sequencing run, over 180 million TCR-beta sequences, came from 15-18 subjects. TCRdb recomputed calls from the 5' RACE reads with MiXCR, one row per CDR3 protein. The data hold about 58,000 distinct CDR3 sequences, with roughly 2.5% observed a single time. It was from 2 million PBMCs stored at -80 C that the unsorted libraries were obtained. V was cut by 2 bases and J by 2 bases, with 7 bases left in between. There are 13 residues in the CDR3. In germline, CDR1 is MNHEY, CDR2 SVGAGI. This clonotype was seen many times.

The sequenced material came from PBMCs. The chain has TRBV6-5 and TRBJ2-7, with TRBD2 as a possible D gene (5 bases). The clonotype originates from a man aged 50-60 years with multiple sclerosis. DNA of the CDR3: TGTGCCAGCAGTTACATCGGGACCTACGAGCAGTACTTC. Protein product: CASSYIGTYEQYF.